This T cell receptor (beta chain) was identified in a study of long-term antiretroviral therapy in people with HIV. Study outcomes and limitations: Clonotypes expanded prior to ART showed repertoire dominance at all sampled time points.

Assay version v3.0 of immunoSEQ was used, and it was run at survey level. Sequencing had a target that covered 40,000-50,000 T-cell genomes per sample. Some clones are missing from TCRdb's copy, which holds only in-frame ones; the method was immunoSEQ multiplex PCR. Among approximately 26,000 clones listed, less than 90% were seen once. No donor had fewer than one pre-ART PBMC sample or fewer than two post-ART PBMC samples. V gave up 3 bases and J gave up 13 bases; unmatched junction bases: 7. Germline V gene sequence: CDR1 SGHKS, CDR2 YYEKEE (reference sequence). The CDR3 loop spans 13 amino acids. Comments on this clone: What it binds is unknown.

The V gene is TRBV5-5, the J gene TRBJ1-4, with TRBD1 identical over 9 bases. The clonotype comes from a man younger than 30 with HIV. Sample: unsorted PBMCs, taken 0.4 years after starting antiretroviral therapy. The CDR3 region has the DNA TGTGCCAGCAGCTCGGACAGGGGCCGGGGACTGTTTTTT. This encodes CASSSDRGRGLFF.